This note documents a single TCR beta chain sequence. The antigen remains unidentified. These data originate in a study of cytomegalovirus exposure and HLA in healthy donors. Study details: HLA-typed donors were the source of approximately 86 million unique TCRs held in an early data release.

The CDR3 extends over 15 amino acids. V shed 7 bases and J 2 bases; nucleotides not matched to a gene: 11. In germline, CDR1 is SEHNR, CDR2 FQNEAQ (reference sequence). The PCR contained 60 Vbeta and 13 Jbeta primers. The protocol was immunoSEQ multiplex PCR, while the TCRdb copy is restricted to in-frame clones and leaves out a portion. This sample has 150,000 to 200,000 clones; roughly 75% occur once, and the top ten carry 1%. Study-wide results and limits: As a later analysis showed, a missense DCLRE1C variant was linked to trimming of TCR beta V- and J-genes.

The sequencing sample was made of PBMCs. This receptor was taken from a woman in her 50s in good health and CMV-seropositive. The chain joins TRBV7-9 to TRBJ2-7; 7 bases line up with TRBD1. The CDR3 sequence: CASTFLDRAPYEQYF. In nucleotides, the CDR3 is TGTGCCAGCACCTTCCTCGACAGGGCCCCCTACGAGCAGTACTTC.